These T cell receptor beta chains were read from a single sample in a study of blood T cell repertoires in COVID-19. Clones were sequenced by immunoSEQ multiplex PCR, and TCRdb holds only the in-frame ones, with some missing. The profile shows almost 80,000 clones, around 90% of them singletons. Sequenced: peripheral blood. The source is a woman over 75 with acute or convalescent COVID-19. CDR3s include the opening cysteine and the closing phenylalanine or tryptophan. Fields, in order: D gene, J gene, clone size, V gene, CDR3 protein, CDR3 DNA. The D gene is left open where the match is weak. The listing skips clone size in some rows; elsewhere it reads once, few, many or a size class.

D gene: TRBD1
J gene: TRBJ2-7
clone size: -
V gene: TRBV6-2/TRBV6-3
CDR3 protein: CASSRGQGSYEQYF
CDR3 DNA: TGTGCCAGCAGTAGGGGACAGGGGAGCTACGAGCAGTACTTC

D gene: TRBD1
J gene: TRBJ2-5
clone size: -
V gene: TRBV28
CDR3 protein: CASSLGDRQETQYF
CDR3 DNA: TGTGCCAGCAGTTTAGGGGACAGACAAGAGACCCAGTACTTC

D gene: -
J gene: TRBJ1-5
clone size: -
V gene: TRBV6-5
CDR3 protein: CASSHGETGNQPQHF
CDR3 DNA: TGTGCCAGCAGCCACGGAGAAACGGGCAATCAGCCCCAGCATTTT

D gene: TRBD1
J gene: TRBJ2-5
clone size: once
V gene: TRBV3-1/TRBV3-2
CDR3 protein: CASSPGQDLETQYF
CDR3 DNA: TGTGCCAGCAGCCCGGGACAGGATCTAGAGACCCAGTACTTC

D gene: -
J gene: TRBJ1-5
clone size: few
V gene: TRBV19
CDR3 protein: CASSGQPLGRQPQHF
CDR3 DNA: TGTGCCAGTAGTGGTCAACCTTTGGGGCGTCAGCCCCAGCATTTT

D gene: -
J gene: TRBJ1-3
clone size: once
V gene: TRBV9
CDR3 protein: CASSVAAQENTIYF
CDR3 DNA: TGTGCCAGCAGCGTAGCCGCACAGGAAAACACCATATATTTT

D gene: TRBD1
J gene: TRBJ1-2
clone size: few
V gene: TRBV19
CDR3 protein: CASSRATGGSFYYGYTF
CDR3 DNA: TGTGCCAGTAGTCGCGCGACAGGGGGCTCTTTTTACTATGGCTACACCTTC

D gene: -
J gene: TRBJ1-1
clone size: -
V gene: TRBV7-8
CDR3 protein: CASSARGYSNTEAFF
CDR3 DNA: TGTGCCAGCAGCGCACGGGGTTATAGTAACACTGAAGCTTTCTTT

D gene: -
J gene: TRBJ1-1
clone size: -
V gene: TRBV11-1
CDR3 protein: CASSLAQANTEAFF
CDR3 DNA: TGTGCCAGCAGCTTAGCCCAGGCCAACACTGAAGCTTTCTTT

D gene: -
J gene: TRBJ1-1
clone size: -
V gene: TRBV28
CDR3 protein: CASSLPRTEAFF
CDR3 DNA: TGTGCCAGCAGTCTACCTAGAACTGAAGCTTTCTTT

D gene: TRBD2
J gene: TRBJ2-1
clone size: -
V gene: TRBV5-1
CDR3 protein: CASSLGEGLAGTNEQFF
CDR3 DNA: TGCGCCAGCAGCTTGGGGGAGGGCCTAGCGGGAACAAATGAGCAGTTCTTC

D gene: TRBD2
J gene: TRBJ2-7
clone size: -
V gene: TRBV5-5
CDR3 protein: CASSWIAGGFHEQYF
CDR3 DNA: TGTGCCAGCAGCTGGATAGCGGGAGGTTTCCACGAGCAGTACTTC

D gene: TRBD1
J gene: TRBJ1-6
clone size: -
V gene: TRBV19
CDR3 protein: CASKGAGGINSPLHF
CDR3 DNA: TGTGCCAGCAAAGGGGCAGGGGGGATCAATTCACCCCTCCACTTT

D gene: -
J gene: TRBJ2-1
clone size: -
V gene: TRBV6-1
CDR3 protein: CASSEQGPAYNEQFF
CDR3 DNA: TGTGCCAGCAGTGAACAGGGGCCGGCCTACAATGAGCAGTTCTTC

D gene: -
J gene: TRBJ1-6
clone size: -
V gene: TRBV3-1/TRBV3-2
CDR3 protein: CASSQGYSSYNSPLHF
CDR3 DNA: TGTGCCAGCAGCCAAGGTTATAGCTCCTATAATTCACCCCTCCACTTT

D gene: -
J gene: TRBJ1-5
clone size: once
V gene: TRBV6-5
CDR3 protein: CASSGDILQPQHF
CDR3 DNA: TGTGCCAGCAGCGGGGACATTCTTCAGCCCCAGCATTTT

D gene: -
J gene: TRBJ2-7
clone size: -
V gene: TRBV2
CDR3 protein: CASMSRGPGSGEQYF
CDR3 DNA: TGTGCCAGCATGAGCAGAGGCCCTGGGAGTGGGGAGCAGTACTTC

D gene: -
J gene: TRBJ2-3
clone size: -
V gene: TRBV13
CDR3 protein: CASSLGTERSTDTQYF
CDR3 DNA: TGTGCCAGCAGCCTAGGGACGGAGCGTAGCACAGATACGCAGTATTTT

D gene: -
J gene: TRBJ1-1
clone size: once
V gene: TRBV7-8
CDR3 protein: CASSFQGMNTEAFF
CDR3 DNA: TGTGCCAGCAGCTTTCAGGGGATGAACACTGAAGCTTTCTTT

D gene: TRBD1
J gene: TRBJ1-2
clone size: once
V gene: TRBV19
CDR3 protein: CASSPGTGGSRGYGYTF
CDR3 DNA: TGTGCCTCCTCTCCCGGGACAGGGGGTTCGAGGGGCTATGGCTACACCTTC

D gene: -
J gene: TRBJ2-4
clone size: -
V gene: TRBV7-2
CDR3 protein: CASSLSIGVGNIQYF
CDR3 DNA: TGTGCCAGCAGCCTAAGCATCGGGGTGGGAAACATTCAGTACTTC

D gene: -
J gene: TRBJ1-2
clone size: -
V gene: TRBV29-1
CDR3 protein: CSVVQGGRDYGYTF
CDR3 DNA: TGCAGCGTTGTACAAGGGGGACGAGATTATGGCTACACCTTC

D gene: TRBD1
J gene: TRBJ1-2
clone size: -
V gene: TRBV7-2
CDR3 protein: CASSLGQGQYGYTF
CDR3 DNA: TGTGCCAGCAGCTTGGGACAGGGTCAATATGGCTACACCTTC

D gene: TRBD2
J gene: TRBJ2-6
clone size: -
V gene: TRBV3-1/TRBV3-2
CDR3 protein: CASSLAGAGANVLTF
CDR3 DNA: TGTGCCAGCAGCCTAGCGGGAGCTGGGGCCAACGTCCTGACTTTC

D gene: -
J gene: TRBJ1-2
clone size: -
V gene: TRBV9
CDR3 protein: CASSVGGSYGYTF
CDR3 DNA: TGTGCCAGCAGCGTAGGCGGTTCCTATGGCTACACCTTC

D gene: -
J gene: TRBJ2-3
clone size: -
V gene: TRBV7-9
CDR3 protein: CASSYLRGGVSSTDTQYF
CDR3 DNA: TGTGCCAGCAGCTACCTCAGGGGAGGGGTTTCTAGCACAGATACGCAGTATTTT

D gene: -
J gene: TRBJ1-1
clone size: once
V gene: TRBV7-9
CDR3 protein: CASSVREGNTEAFF
CDR3 DNA: TGTGCCAGCAGCGTACGGGAGGGGAACACTGAAGCTTTCTTT

D gene: TRBD1
J gene: TRBJ1-5
clone size: -
V gene: TRBV4-1
CDR3 protein: CASSQDIGQGRNQPQHF
CDR3 DNA: TGCGCCAGCAGCCAAGATATCGGACAGGGGAGGAATCAGCCCCAGCATTTT

D gene: -
J gene: TRBJ1-5
clone size: -
V gene: TRBV6-4
CDR3 protein: CASSLGGGNQPQHF
CDR3 DNA: TGTGCCAGCAGCCTAGGAGGGGGCAATCAGCCCCAGCATTTT

D gene: -
J gene: TRBJ1-3
clone size: -
V gene: TRBV19
CDR3 protein: CASSIGASGNTIYF
CDR3 DNA: TGTGCCAGTAGTATAGGGGCCTCTGGAAACACCATATATTTT

D gene: TRBD1
J gene: TRBJ2-1
clone size: -
V gene: TRBV5-4
CDR3 protein: CASSLDRGFFNEQFF
CDR3 DNA: TGTGCCAGCAGCTTGGACAGGGGGTTCTTCAATGAGCAGTTCTTC

D gene: -
J gene: TRBJ2-2
clone size: once
V gene: TRBV24-1
CDR3 protein: CATSRGGNTGELFF
CDR3 DNA: TGTGCCACCAGCAGAGGGGGGAACACCGGGGAGCTGTTTTTT

D gene: TRBD1
J gene: TRBJ2-5
clone size: -
V gene: TRBV11-1
CDR3 protein: CASSQGQVRETQYF
CDR3 DNA: TGTGCCAGCAGCCAGGGACAGGTGCGAGAGACCCAGTACTTC

D gene: -
J gene: TRBJ1-2
clone size: -
V gene: TRBV5-8
CDR3 protein: CASSFSANYGYTF
CDR3 DNA: TGTGCCAGCAGCTTTTCGGCTAACTATGGCTACACCTTC

D gene: -
J gene: TRBJ2-1
clone size: -
V gene: TRBV4-1
CDR3 protein: CASGRGLSEQFF
CDR3 DNA: TGCGCCAGCGGGCGGGGGCTGAGTGAGCAGTTCTTC

D gene: TRBD2
J gene: TRBJ2-5
clone size: -
V gene: TRBV6-1
CDR3 protein: CASSDRRGASRETQYF
CDR3 DNA: TGTGCCAGCAGTGACCGGCGGGGGGCGTCGCGAGAGACCCAGTACTTC

D gene: TRBD1
J gene: TRBJ1-5
clone size: -
V gene: TRBV29-1
CDR3 protein: CSVATGGGSNQPQHF
CDR3 DNA: TGCAGCGTTGCCACAGGGGGGGGGAGCAATCAGCCCCAGCATTTT

D gene: TRBD1
J gene: TRBJ1-1
clone size: -
V gene: TRBV7-3
CDR3 protein: CASSSQGGTTEAFF
CDR3 DNA: TGTGCCAGCAGCTCACAGGGGGGTACCACTGAAGCTTTCTTT

D gene: -
J gene: TRBJ1-2
clone size: -
V gene: TRBV9
CDR3 protein: CASSVGVLDGYTF
CDR3 DNA: TGTGCCAGCAGCGTAGGAGTCCTGGATGGCTACACCTTC

D gene: TRBD2
J gene: TRBJ2-1
clone size: -
V gene: TRBV24-1
CDR3 protein: CATRGSSYNEQFF
CDR3 DNA: TGTGCCACCCGCGGGAGCTCCTACAATGAGCAGTTCTTC

D gene: -
J gene: TRBJ1-1
clone size: -
V gene: TRBV28
CDR3 protein: CATKTGNMNTEAFF
CDR3 DNA: TGTGCCACAAAGACGGGAAATATGAACACTGAAGCTTTCTTT

D gene: -
J gene: TRBJ1-2
clone size: -
V gene: TRBV6-5
CDR3 protein: CASRTGTNYGYTF
CDR3 DNA: TGTGCCAGCAGAACCGGGACTAACTATGGCTACACCTTC

D gene: -
J gene: TRBJ1-3
clone size: -
V gene: TRBV5-6
CDR3 protein: CASSWRQPSGNTIYF
CDR3 DNA: TGTGCCAGCAGCTGGAGACAGCCCTCTGGAAACACCATATATTTT

D gene: -
J gene: TRBJ1-6
clone size: -
V gene: TRBV5-1
CDR3 protein: CASSSQSGLENSPLHF
CDR3 DNA: TGCGCCAGCAGCTCACAATCGGGACTCGAGAATTCACCCCTCCACTTT

D gene: TRBD1
J gene: TRBJ1-2
clone size: -
V gene: TRBV15
CDR3 protein: CATTDRGREGYTF
CDR3 DNA: TGTGCCACCACTGACAGGGGGCGCGAAGGCTACACCTTC

D gene: TRBD2
J gene: TRBJ2-1
clone size: -
V gene: TRBV7-8
CDR3 protein: CASSSRTSGGAGEQFF
CDR3 DNA: TGTGCCAGCAGCTCGCGGACTAGCGGGGGGGCCGGTGAGCAGTTCTTC

D gene: -
J gene: TRBJ1-1
clone size: -
V gene: TRBV6-6
CDR3 protein: CASSSGGTEAFF
CDR3 DNA: TGTGCCAGCAGTTCGGGGGGCACTGAAGCTTTCTTT

D gene: -
J gene: TRBJ1-5
clone size: -
V gene: TRBV12-3/TRBV12-4
CDR3 protein: CASSQGFDQPQHF
CDR3 DNA: TGTGCCAGCAGCCAGGGTTTTGATCAGCCCCAGCATTTT

D gene: TRBD2
J gene: TRBJ2-2
clone size: -
V gene: TRBV6-2/TRBV6-3
CDR3 protein: CASSYGLASNTGELFF
CDR3 DNA: TGTGCCAGCAGTTACGGACTAGCGTCTAACACCGGGGAGCTGTTTTTT

D gene: TRBD1
J gene: TRBJ2-7
clone size: -
V gene: TRBV2
CDR3 protein: CASFGAGTEPTSYEQYF
CDR3 DNA: TGTGCCAGCTTCGGTGCAGGGACAGAACCAACTTCCTACGAGCAGTACTTC

D gene: -
J gene: TRBJ1-3
clone size: -
V gene: TRBV5-1
CDR3 protein: CASSPGGGLGNTIYF
CDR3 DNA: TGCGCCAGCAGCCCCGGAGGAGGGCTGGGAAACACCATATATTTT